This T cell receptor beta chain was recorded in a study of shared clonotypes between healthy human individuals (dated by TCRdb to 2018 to 2021). Notes on the research overall: The cohort comprised a couple of women and a few men aged 18 to 49 years. For each donor, three plates each were used for CD4 naive and CD4 memory, two plates were used for CD8 naive, and one plate was used for CD8 memory. To estimate repertoire size and how much clonotypes are shared between individuals, the study performed deep sequencing of blood TCR repertoires from five healthy adults. Libraries were prepared and TCR repertoires were sequenced by different laboratories using diverse techniques, in order to increase sequencing depth and limit assay-specific biases. Leukapheresis yielded between about 0.94 and 9 billion PBMCs per donor. Study-wide findings and limitations: Naive subsets generally had larger estimated clonotype richness than memory subsets did. Because the study included a small number of donors, the genetic and exposure-history diversity represented was limited. When several donors were compared, the shared fraction of clonotypes was about 5% for naive CD4, 3% to 4% for naive CD8, 2% to 2.5% for memory CD4, and approximately 0.4% for memory CD8. Pairwise subsampling led to the expectation that sequencing depth would affect the degree of clonotype sharing among donors. Rarefaction of sorted-subset datasets indicated incomplete sequencing despite the large sequencing depth. Higher generation probabilities were observed for clonotypes shared by all four sorted-subset donors than for non-shared clonotypes. Sampling was restricted to blood, and TCR repertoires in tissue are likely to differ from TCR repertoires in blood.

CDR1 and CDR2 are read off the germline V gene (reference sequence) as SGHKS and YYEKEE. V and J are truncated by 0 bases and 7 bases respectively, leaving an intervening sequence of 5 bases. The CDR3, from cysteine to phenylalanine, totals 11 residues. Only CDR3 DNA is held: 33 bases, read in frame from base 1. CD8 naive samples consisted of CD45RO-negative cells that were positively selected for CCR7, yielding a CD45RA+CCR7+ population without TemRA cells. The donors were healthy, HIV-negative adults who had no recently reported acute infections or vaccinations. Only Caucasian adults living in Nashville, Tennessee, USA were represented among the donors. After blood collection by leukapheresis, PBMCs were isolated using Ficoll-Histopaque density gradient centrifugation and then cryopreserved in the vapor phase of liquid nitrogen. Analytical flow cytometry was used to check the purity and quantity of every magnetically sorted T cell population. Genomic DNA was isolated from every sorted fraction and measured by UV absorbance on a Nanodrop 2000c.

This clone came up a few times. Its cognate antigen has yet to be identified. One base away there is no much larger clone; base qualities are not given. Using the deep immunoSEQ assay, multiplex PCR amplified TCR CDR3 regions from genomic DNA. For each cell subset, the extracted genomic DNA was distributed evenly across all wells of several immunoSEQ 96-well plates, and each plate served as one replicate. For sorted subsets, each replicate PCR was loaded with 200 to 250 ng genomic DNA, equivalent to about 30,000 T cell genomes. Purified libraries were quantified with a Qubit 3.0 fluorometer, sized on a Bioanalyzer 2100, and re-quantified with the KAPA Library Quantification kit. A separate single-read 150-cycle Illumina NextSeq 550 flow cell was used to sequence each immunoSEQ 96-well plate. In the paper's pipeline: Because the immunoSEQ output held only junctional sequences and lacked quality scores, the filtering could not match the filtering applied to full-length reads. Sequences were annotated with PyIR, a Python wrapper for IgBLAST v1.9, and V/J genes and CDR3 were assigned using IMGT germline references. Any read was removed if the V/J assignment was weak (E-value above 1e-6), the CDR3 was missing, or the read contained stop codons, out-of-frame junctions, or ambiguous translated residues. V3J clonotypes were defined by identical inferred V gene, J gene, and CDR3 amino acid sequence. Percentage overlap between repertoires was computed as shared unique clonotypes divided by the size of the smaller repertoire. Three approaches were used to assess repertoire richness: RTK rarefaction, the Chao1 estimator, and Recon v2.1 estimates of unobserved clonotypes. Generation probabilities for all TCRbeta clonotypes obtained by the gDNA method from four donors were computed using OLGA. TCRdb re-hosts the immuneACCESS table, in-frame sequences only. Its copies lack some clones; in the studies checked, an unresolved V gene accounts for under half of them, and the cause for the rest is not known. V and J calls and clone size are given by that table; D and trimming were obtained from the DNA. For this sample there are about 2 million clones; about 95% appear just once. 0.9% to 1.5% of the sample lies in the top ten.

Input material: naive CD8+ T cells sorted from blood. The intended sense of this specimen's cell subset or site label: CD45RA+CCR7+. The receptor comes from a man younger than 30 in good health. The chain joins TRBV5-5 to TRBJ2-7; the D gene identity is not certain. The CDR3 loop reads CASSLAGEQYF. Here is the DNA: TGTGCCAGCAGCTTGGCCGGTGAGCAGTACTTC.